The clone carrying this TCR beta chain came up once. The repertoire was sequenced with immunoSEQ multiplex PCR; TCRdb's copy has only in-frame clones and lacks some. The table has 70,000 to 95,000 clones, roughly 87% seen once. The germline V gene has CDR1 LNHNV and CDR2 YYDKDF (reference sequence). This CDR3 has 16 amino acids. V trimming: 1 base; J trimming: 8 bases; junction bases outside the gene matches: 6. The sample belongs to a study of blood T cell repertoires in COVID-19. The sequenced material came from peripheral blood. The rearrangement links TRBV15 to TRBJ2-1, with 12 bases matching TRBD2. The source of this sequence is a woman of 80 years or more with active COVID-19. The CDR3 here is CATSRGGLAGADEQFF. The CDR3 DNA follows: TGTGCCACCAGCAGAGGGGGACTAGCGGGCGCCGATGAGCAGTTCTTC.